This is a list of T cell receptor beta chains from one sample in a study of blood T cell repertoires in COVID-19. Method: immunoSEQ multiplex PCR; TCRdb's copy keeps in-frame clones and lacks some. The repertoire includes 45,000 to 60,000 clones, around 72% of them detected once, and about 16% sits in the top ten. The sample consisted of peripheral blood. Every receptor here comes from a human donor with active or convalescent COVID-19. The donor label of this sample is uncertain. Each CDR3 is given with its conserved first and last residue. A D gene is named only where the DNA matches it firmly. Part of the rows lack a size; the others show once, few, many or a class for expanded clones.

j_call cdr3_length v_call d_call clone_size cdr3_nt cdr3_aa
TRBJ2-5 13 TRBV5-1 TRBD2 once TGCGCCAGCACGGGAGCGGGAGAAGAGACCCAGTACTTC CASTGAGEETQYF
TRBJ2-4 14 TRBV30 TRBD1 NA TGTGCCTGGAGTGCTTTTAGGACAGGGACCTCGGTAATCTTC CAWSAFRTGTSVIF
TRBJ2-2 19 TRBV11-2 TRBD2 few TGTGCCAGCAGCTTATCGATTTTAGGCGGGAGGGCTTACACCGGGGAGCTGTTTTTT CASSLSILGGRAYTGELFF
TRBJ1-1 14 TRBV27 NA NA TGTGCCAGCAGGGGGCGGGAGACGAACACTGAAGCTTTCTTT CASRGRETNTEAFF
TRBJ1-4 17 TRBV4-2 TRBD1 NA TGTGCCAGCAGCCAAGTTGGGACAGGTGGTGGCGATGAAAAACTGTTTTTT CASSQVGTGGGDEKLFF
TRBJ1-5 13 TRBV24-1 NA few TGTGCCACCAGTGACCCTGACAAGCAGCCCCAGCATTTT CATSDPDKQPQHF
TRBJ1-2 12 TRBV28 NA NA TGTGCCAGCAGTTTACTCAACTATGGCTACACCTTC CASSLLNYGYTF
TRBJ2-3 17 TRBV4-1 TRBD2 NA TGCGCCAGCAGCCAGACCGGACTAGCGGGAAACACAGATACGCAGTATTTT CASSQTGLAGNTDTQYF
TRBJ2-3 14 TRBV7-2 NA few TGTGCCAGCAGCTTAGTCGCGGGGCCAGATACGCAGTATTTT CASSLVAGPDTQYF
TRBJ1-4 17 TRBV5-1 NA NA TGCGCCAGCAGCGATAAGCTCGAGAGAGGTCGGTTAAGGCCACTGTTTTTT CASSDKLERGRLRPLFF
TRBJ1-5 13 TRBV7-2 NA few TGTGCCAGCAGCTTATCCCTTGATCAGCCCCAGCATTTT CASSLSLDQPQHF
TRBJ2-1 17 TRBV11-3 TRBD2 NA TGTGCCAGCAGCGGACGAAAGACTAGCGGGAGTCGTAATGAGCAGTTCTTC CASSGRKTSGSRNEQFF
TRBJ2-7 14 TRBV9 TRBD2 NA TGTGCCAGCAGCCCCGGACTAGGAGGCGGGGAGCAGTACTTC CASSPGLGGGEQYF
TRBJ2-6 15 TRBV9 NA few TGTGCCAGCAGCTTCGGGAGCCCTGGGGCCAACGTCCTGACTTTC CASSFGSPGANVLTF
TRBJ1-6 15 TRBV19 NA NA TGTGCCAGTAGTATTACGGAGACTCGGGGTTCACCCCTCCACTTT CASSITETRGSPLHF
TRBJ1-5 15 TRBV3-1/TRBV3-2 NA NA TGTGCCAGCAGCCCCGCGTTGAGGGGGGGTCAGCCCCAGCATTTT CASSPALRGGQPQHF
TRBJ1-1 12 TRBV21-1 NA NA TGTGCCAGCAGCAAAGGGGGGCAGCGAGCTTTCTTT CASSKGGQRAFF
TRBJ2-7 16 TRBV3-1/TRBV3-2 TRBD2 few TGTGCCAGCAGCCAGATACTAGCGGGCCGGATGACCGAGCAGTACTTC CASSQILAGRMTEQYF
TRBJ1-1 13 TRBV12-3/TRBV12-4 TRBD1 NA TGTGCCAGCAGTGGGACAGCGAACACTGAAGCTTTCTTT CASSGTANTEAFF
TRBJ1-1 12 TRBV12-3/TRBV12-4 TRBD1 NA TGTGCCAGCAGTTTTAGGGGACAGGAAGCTTTCTTT CASSFRGQEAFF
TRBJ2-1 14 TRBV5-1 TRBD1 NA TGCGCCAGCAGGGCACAGGGGGCCAACAATGAGCAGTTCTTC CASRAQGANNEQFF
TRBJ1-5 15 TRBV19 NA NA TGTGCCACCCAAAGCGGAGGATATAGCAATCAGCCCCAGCATTTT CATQSGGYSNQPQHF
TRBJ1-1 15 TRBV2 NA NA TGTGCCAGCAGCGGGAGGGGGGGTTGGAACACTGAAGCTTTCTTT CASSGRGGWNTEAFF
TRBJ1-6 16 TRBV27 NA NA TGTGCCAGCAGTCCAATCCCCACAGGGCCCCATTCACCCCTCCACTTT CASSPIPTGPHSPLHF
TRBJ2-7 13 TRBV10-3 TRBD2 NA TGTGCCATCACTAGCGGGGCAACCTACGAGCAGTACTTC CAITSGATYEQYF
TRBJ2-7 15 TRBV7-6 TRBD1 NA TGTGCCAGCAGCTGGGGACAGGGAAGCTCCTACGAGCAGTACTTC CASSWGQGSSYEQYF
TRBJ1-1 13 TRBV6-5 TRBD1 NA TGTGCCACACGGACAGGGTTGAACACTGAAGCTTTCTTT CATRTGLNTEAFF
TRBJ2-2 14 TRBV6-4 TRBD1 few TGTGCCAGCAGTATGGACAGGGAAGGCGGGGAGCTGTTTTTT CASSMDREGGELFF
TRBJ1-3 14 TRBV2 NA NA TGTGCCAGCAGTGTCGGGGGATCCGGAAACACCATATATTTT CASSVGGSGNTIYF
TRBJ1-2 12 TRBV29-1 TRBD1 NA TGCAGCGTTCCCGACAGGGGATATGGCTACACCTTC CSVPDRGYGYTF
TRBJ1-1 14 TRBV7-2 NA few TGTGCCAGCAGCTTACAGCAGGCGAACACTGAAGCTTTCTTT CASSLQQANTEAFF
TRBJ1-6 15 TRBV6-5 TRBD1 NA TGTGCCAGCAGTCCGGACAGGGGTTTTAACTCACCCCTCCACTTT CASSPDRGFNSPLHF
TRBJ2-7 14 TRBV5-4 NA NA TGTGCCAGCAGCCCCCTGCAGGGGAGCCACGAGCAGTACTTC CASSPLQGSHEQYF
TRBJ2-6 17 TRBV18 TRBD1 few TGTGCCAGCTCACCATGGGACAGGGACTCTGGGGCCAACGTCCTGACTTTC CASSPWDRDSGANVLTF
TRBJ1-2 14 TRBV29-1 TRBD1 NA TGCAGCGTCTCCGGACAGGGGCGGGTTTATGGCTACACCTTC CSVSGQGRVYGYTF
TRBJ2-5 14 TRBV14 NA NA TGTGCCAGCAGCCAACAGGCATCCCGGGAGACCCAGTACTTC CASSQQASRETQYF
TRBJ1-1 15 TRBV12-2 NA NA TGTGCAAGTCGCTTAGCTGGGCAGGGAAGGTTTCGGGCTTTCTTT CASRLAGQGRFRAFF
TRBJ1-2 15 TRBV9 TRBD1 NA TGTGCCAGCAGCGGGACCGGGACAGGGATCTATGGCTACACCTTC CASSGTGTGIYGYTF
TRBJ2-1 13 TRBV21-1 NA NA TGTGCCAGCAGCAAAACTAGCGGCAATGAGCAGTTCTTC CASSKTSGNEQFF
TRBJ2-2 13 TRBV10-3 NA NA TGTGCCATCAGTGAGTTTAGGGGCGGGGAGCTGTTTTTT CAISEFRGGELFF
TRBJ2-7 11 TRBV20-1 NA NA TGCAGTGCTAGAACAGGCTACGAGCAGTACTTC CSARTGYEQYF
TRBJ1-3 15 TRBV9 NA NA TGTGCCAGCAGCGGCGCTTATGCTTTTGGAAACACCATATATTTT CASSGAYAFGNTIYF
TRBJ2-3 15 TRBV10-2 NA few TGCGCCAGCAGTGAGTCCCCTACTAGCACAGATACGCAGTATTTT CASSESPTSTDTQYF
TRBJ2-5 16 TRBV4-2 TRBD2 NA TGTGCCAGCAGCCAGCCGACTAGCACGGAGGAGGAGACCCAGTACTTC CASSQPTSTEEETQYF
TRBJ2-5 15 TRBV10-1 TRBD2 NA TGCGCCAGCAGTGAGTCGACAGCGGGAGACGAGACCCAGTACTTC CASSESTAGDETQYF
TRBJ1-4 13 TRBV29-1 TRBD1 NA TGCAGCGTTGGGACAGGGGAGGGAGAAAAACTGTTTTTT CSVGTGEGEKLFF
TRBJ2-3 15 TRBV15 TRBD1 NA TGTGCCACCAGCGGATGGACAGGGAGCACAGATACGCAGTATTTT CATSGWTGSTDTQYF
TRBJ2-2 14 TRBV9 NA NA TGTGCCAGCAGACATGAGGGGAACACCGGGGAGCTGTTTTTT CASRHEGNTGELFF
TRBJ2-1 16 TRBV7-3 TRBD2 NA TGTGCCAGCAGCTTAAGTAGGACTAGCGGTTGGAATGAGCAGTTCTTC CASSLSRTSGWNEQFF
TRBJ2-3 17 TRBV3-1/TRBV3-2 NA NA TGTGCCAGCAGCGCCGGAGGCCCGGGAGTTATCGGAGATACGCAGTATTTT CASSAGGPGVIGDTQYF
TRBJ1-5 14 TRBV29-1 NA NA TGCAGCGTTGGAGGGATGGGGAGCAATCAGCCCCAGCATTTT CSVGGMGSNQPQHF